These T cell receptor beta chains were read from a single sample in a study of cytomegalovirus exposure and HLA in healthy donors. The data were produced by immunoSEQ multiplex PCR, yet TCRdb's version contains in-frame clones alone and is incomplete. The sample gives tens of thousands of clones, around 76% of which show up once; roughly 12% is in the top ten. Sequenced input: PBMCs. These receptors all stem from a male donor in good health and CMV-seropositive. Each CDR3 is given with its conserved first and last residue. A D gene is named only where the DNA matches it firmly. Size tells how often a clone was seen (once, few, many) or the class of an expanded clone, and some rows leave it out.

D gene: -
J gene: TRBJ1-2
V gene: TRBV19
clone size: -
CDR3 protein: CASSGGRISYGYTF
CDR3 DNA: TGTGCCAGTAGTGGAGGACGGATTTCTTATGGCTACACCTTC

D gene: -
J gene: TRBJ1-2
V gene: TRBV11-3
clone size: -
CDR3 protein: CASSLDRRRHKGGYTF
CDR3 DNA: TGTGCCAGCAGCTTAGATCGGAGGAGACATAAGGGTGGCTACACCTTC

D gene: TRBD1
J gene: TRBJ2-6
V gene: TRBV19
clone size: -
CDR3 protein: CASTNLRGQGFGANVLTF
CDR3 DNA: TGTGCCAGTACCAACCTAAGGGGACAGGGCTTTGGGGCCAACGTCCTGACTTTC

D gene: -
J gene: TRBJ1-1
V gene: TRBV18
clone size: -
CDR3 protein: CASSPDSTNTEAFF
CDR3 DNA: TGTGCCAGCTCACCAGACAGTACGAACACTGAAGCTTTCTTT

D gene: -
J gene: TRBJ2-3
V gene: TRBV18
clone size: -
CDR3 protein: CASSPEGSVDTQYF
CDR3 DNA: TGTGCCAGCTCACCCGAGGGCAGTGTAGATACGCAGTATTTT

D gene: TRBD2
J gene: TRBJ2-5
V gene: TRBV7-9
clone size: -
CDR3 protein: CASSPTFKRGGETQYF
CDR3 DNA: TGTGCCAGCAGCCCGACCTTCAAGCGGGGGGGGGAGACCCAGTACTTC

D gene: TRBD2
J gene: TRBJ2-2
V gene: TRBV6-1
clone size: large
CDR3 protein: CASSARSGLAGANTGELFF
CDR3 DNA: TGTGCCAGCAGTGCCCGTTCCGGACTAGCGGGAGCGAACACCGGGGAGCTGTTTTTT

D gene: TRBD1
J gene: TRBJ1-3
V gene: TRBV19
clone size: -
CDR3 protein: CASSRRLIGTVGNTIYF
CDR3 DNA: TGTGCCAGTAGTCGGCGACTGATCGGGACAGTTGGAAACACCATATATTTT

D gene: -
J gene: TRBJ1-1
V gene: TRBV7-3
clone size: -
CDR3 protein: CASSLGPQNTEAFF
CDR3 DNA: TGTGCCAGCAGTTTAGGGCCACAGAACACTGAAGCTTTCTTT

D gene: TRBD1
J gene: TRBJ2-2
V gene: TRBV19
clone size: once
CDR3 protein: CASITPGQGRGELFF
CDR3 DNA: TGTGCCAGTATTACACCGGGACAGGGCAGGGGGGAGCTGTTTTTT

D gene: TRBD2
J gene: TRBJ2-3
V gene: TRBV10-3
clone size: -
CDR3 protein: CAISPGLAGTDTQYF
CDR3 DNA: TGTGCCATCAGTCCGGGACTAGCGGGAACAGATACGCAGTATTTT

D gene: TRBD1
J gene: TRBJ2-1
V gene: TRBV10-3
clone size: -
CDR3 protein: CAIRQTGGVDEQFF
CDR3 DNA: TGTGCCATCAGGCAGACAGGGGGGGTCGATGAGCAGTTCTTC

D gene: TRBD2
J gene: TRBJ2-3
V gene: TRBV7-2
clone size: -
CDR3 protein: CASSLALAGGSDTQYF
CDR3 DNA: TGTGCCAGCAGCTTAGCACTAGCGGGAGGGTCAGATACGCAGTATTTT

D gene: TRBD1
J gene: TRBJ1-6
V gene: TRBV25-1
clone size: once
CDR3 protein: CASSDRGRGNSPLHF
CDR3 DNA: TGTGCCAGCTCGGACAGGGGAAGGGGTAATTCACCCCTCCACTTT

D gene: -
J gene: TRBJ2-3
V gene: TRBV5-4
clone size: few
CDR3 protein: CASSFPHSKSDTQYF
CDR3 DNA: TGTGCCAGCAGCTTTCCCCACAGTAAATCAGATACGCAGTATTTT

D gene: TRBD2
J gene: TRBJ2-3
V gene: TRBV11-3
clone size: few
CDR3 protein: CASSLAGGQGSDTQYF
CDR3 DNA: TGTGCCAGCAGCTTAGCGGGAGGGCAGGGATCAGATACGCAGTATTTT

D gene: TRBD2
J gene: TRBJ2-4
V gene: TRBV28
clone size: -
CDR3 protein: CASRPGGTYIQYF
CDR3 DNA: TGTGCCAGCAGGCCGGGAGGGACGTACATTCAGTACTTC

D gene: TRBD2
J gene: TRBJ2-3
V gene: TRBV5-1
clone size: -
CDR3 protein: CASSLPGTSGSTDTQYF
CDR3 DNA: TGCGCCAGCAGCTTGCCCGGGACTAGCGGGAGCACAGATACGCAGTATTTT

D gene: TRBD2
J gene: TRBJ2-6
V gene: TRBV5-1
clone size: -
CDR3 protein: CASRTSGRAPGANVLTF
CDR3 DNA: TGCGCCAGCAGGACTAGCGGGAGGGCCCCCGGGGCCAACGTCCTGACTTTC

D gene: TRBD2
J gene: TRBJ2-7
V gene: TRBV5-1
clone size: -
CDR3 protein: CASSLGVAGDEQYF
CDR3 DNA: TGCGCCAGCAGCTTGGGAGTAGCGGGAGACGAGCAGTACTTC

D gene: -
J gene: TRBJ2-2
V gene: TRBV2
clone size: -
CDR3 protein: CASSEPTGFTGELFF
CDR3 DNA: TGTGCCAGCAGTGAACCTACAGGGTTCACCGGGGAGCTGTTTTTT

D gene: TRBD2
J gene: TRBJ2-7
V gene: TRBV30
clone size: -
CDR3 protein: CAWSVGASGGLKYF
CDR3 DNA: TGTGCCTGGAGTGTAGGGGCTAGCGGGGGACTGAAGTACTTC

D gene: TRBD2
J gene: TRBJ2-7
V gene: TRBV5-1
clone size: -
CDR3 protein: CASSRVAGVDEQYF
CDR3 DNA: TGCGCCAGCAGTCGGGTAGCGGGAGTTGACGAGCAGTACTTC

D gene: TRBD1
J gene: TRBJ2-1
V gene: TRBV28
clone size: few
CDR3 protein: CASSPGQGPKFF
CDR3 DNA: TGTGCCAGCAGTCCTGGACAGGGCCCTAAGTTCTTC

D gene: -
J gene: TRBJ2-3
V gene: TRBV7-9
clone size: -
CDR3 protein: CASSFMGGADTQYF
CDR3 DNA: TGTGCCAGCAGCTTTATGGGAGGAGCAGATACGCAGTATTTT

D gene: -
J gene: TRBJ2-2
V gene: TRBV18
clone size: -
CDR3 protein: CASSSGLTGELFF
CDR3 DNA: TGTGCCAGCTCGTCGGGTCTGACCGGGGAGCTGTTTTTT

D gene: -
J gene: TRBJ2-7
V gene: TRBV7-3
clone size: -
CDR3 protein: CASSYGSDEQYF
CDR3 DNA: TGTGCCAGCAGCTACGGGTCTGACGAGCAGTACTTC

D gene: -
J gene: TRBJ2-7
V gene: TRBV27
clone size: -
CDR3 protein: CASSLWQNYEQYF
CDR3 DNA: TGTGCCAGCAGTTTATGGCAGAACTACGAGCAGTACTTC

D gene: -
J gene: TRBJ2-5
V gene: TRBV7-6
clone size: -
CDR3 protein: CASSKSQETQYF
CDR3 DNA: TGTGCCAGCAGCAAATCACAAGAGACCCAGTACTTC

D gene: -
J gene: TRBJ1-1
V gene: TRBV4-1
clone size: -
CDR3 protein: CASSQVRGTEAFF
CDR3 DNA: TGCGCCAGCAGCCAAGTTCGGGGGACTGAAGCTTTCTTT

D gene: TRBD2
J gene: TRBJ2-1
V gene: TRBV30
clone size: -
CDR3 protein: CAWTSGGYNEQFF
CDR3 DNA: TGTGCCTGGACTAGCGGGGGGTACAATGAGCAGTTCTTC

D gene: -
J gene: TRBJ1-6
V gene: TRBV14
clone size: -
CDR3 protein: CASSQDALTGSYNSPLHF
CDR3 DNA: TGTGCCAGCAGCCAAGATGCCCTGACAGGTTCCTATAATTCACCCCTCCACTTT

D gene: TRBD2
J gene: TRBJ2-5
V gene: TRBV13
clone size: -
CDR3 protein: CASSLGGSGALYQETQYF
CDR3 DNA: TGTGCCAGCAGCCTAGGGGGTAGCGGGGCTTTGTACCAAGAGACCCAGTACTTC

D gene: TRBD2
J gene: TRBJ2-3
V gene: TRBV5-1
clone size: -
CDR3 protein: CASSGGLAGSDTQYF
CDR3 DNA: TGCGCCAGCAGCGGGGGACTAGCGGGTTCAGATACGCAGTATTTT

D gene: -
J gene: TRBJ2-1
V gene: TRBV2
clone size: -
CDR3 protein: CASRQDRSSYNEQFF
CDR3 DNA: TGTGCCAGCAGGCAAGACAGGAGCTCCTACAATGAGCAGTTCTTC

D gene: -
J gene: TRBJ1-3
V gene: TRBV7-9
clone size: few
CDR3 protein: CSSSLDQVGRAGNTIYF
CDR3 DNA: TGTTCCAGCAGCTTAGACCAGGTCGGCAGGGCTGGAAACACCATATATTTT

D gene: -
J gene: TRBJ2-1
V gene: TRBV9
clone size: few
CDR3 protein: CASSVDLGGSNEQFF
CDR3 DNA: TGTGCCAGCAGCGTAGACCTGGGAGGCTCTAATGAGCAGTTCTTC

D gene: TRBD2
J gene: TRBJ2-7
V gene: TRBV7-9
clone size: -
CDR3 protein: CSSSSGLAGGSYEQYF
CDR3 DNA: TGTTCCAGCAGCTCTGGACTAGCGGGAGGTTCCTACGAGCAGTACTTC

D gene: -
J gene: TRBJ1-1
V gene: TRBV6-5
clone size: few
CDR3 protein: CASSYEAHRVNTEAFF
CDR3 DNA: TGTGCCAGCAGTTACGAGGCGCACAGGGTGAACACTGAAGCTTTCTTT

D gene: -
J gene: TRBJ2-3
V gene: TRBV7-2
clone size: -
CDR3 protein: CASSPLGQGGDTQYF
CDR3 DNA: TGTGCCAGCAGCCCCTTGGGCCAGGGGGGAGATACGCAGTATTTT

D gene: TRBD2
J gene: TRBJ2-5
V gene: TRBV7-2
clone size: -
CDR3 protein: CASRLTSVQEAQYF
CDR3 DNA: TGTGCCAGCAGACTAACTAGCGTTCAAGAGGCCCAGTACTTC

D gene: -
J gene: TRBJ1-5
V gene: TRBV5-8
clone size: -
CDR3 protein: CASSLGPGSSNQPQHF
CDR3 DNA: TGTGCCAGCAGCTTGGGACCCGGGAGTAGCAATCAGCCCCAGCATTTT

D gene: TRBD1
J gene: TRBJ2-7
V gene: TRBV5-1
clone size: -
CDR3 protein: CASSHGQGIYEQYF
CDR3 DNA: TGCGCCAGCAGCCATGGACAGGGCATATACGAGCAGTACTTC

D gene: -
J gene: TRBJ2-7
V gene: TRBV11-1
clone size: -
CDR3 protein: CASNNPGVSEQYF
CDR3 DNA: TGTGCCAGCAATAACCCAGGGGTCTCCGAGCAGTACTTC

D gene: -
J gene: TRBJ2-3
V gene: TRBV5-1
clone size: -
CDR3 protein: CASSHQGFADTQYF
CDR3 DNA: TGCGCCAGCAGTCATCAGGGATTCGCAGATACGCAGTATTTT

D gene: -
J gene: TRBJ2-5
V gene: TRBV18
clone size: once
CDR3 protein: CACGPGQETQYF
CDR3 DNA: TGTGCCTGCGGCCCGGGGCAAGAGACCCAGTACTTC

D gene: TRBD2
J gene: TRBJ2-5
V gene: TRBV2
clone size: -
CDR3 protein: CASALAAQTQYF
CDR3 DNA: TGTGCCAGCGCCCTAGCGGCCCAGACCCAGTACTTC

D gene: -
J gene: TRBJ2-4
V gene: TRBV14
clone size: -
CDR3 protein: CASSQDGPPGFIHF
CDR3 DNA: TGTGCCAGCAGCCAAGATGGGCCCCCGGGATTTATACACTTC

D gene: -
J gene: TRBJ1-4
V gene: TRBV11-2
clone size: -
CDR3 protein: CASSLDSATNEKLFF
CDR3 DNA: TGTGCCAGCAGCTTAGACAGTGCAACTAATGAAAAACTGTTTTTT

D gene: TRBD1
J gene: TRBJ1-1
V gene: TRBV4-1
clone size: -
CDR3 protein: CASSQDRVVEAFF
CDR3 DNA: TGCGCCAGCAGCCAGGACAGGGTCGTCGAAGCTTTCTTT

D gene: -
J gene: TRBJ2-3
V gene: TRBV19
clone size: -
CDR3 protein: CASSIVAGMTDTQYF
CDR3 DNA: TGTGCCAGTAGTATAGTGGCGGGAATGACAGATACGCAGTATTTT

D gene: TRBD1
J gene: TRBJ1-5
V gene: TRBV30
clone size: -
CDR3 protein: CAWSVRGRGNQPQHF
CDR3 DNA: TGTGCCTGGAGTGTACGGGGCAGGGGGAATCAGCCCCAGCATTTT

D gene: TRBD2
J gene: TRBJ2-3
V gene: TRBV5-4
clone size: few
CDR3 protein: CASSLAVSGSGTDTQYF
CDR3 DNA: TGTGCCAGCAGCTTGGCGGTTAGCGGGAGTGGCACAGATACGCAGTATTTT

D gene: TRBD1
J gene: TRBJ2-7
V gene: TRBV7-3
clone size: -
CDR3 protein: CASSLTGVPTYEQYF
CDR3 DNA: TGTGCCAGCAGCCTAACAGGGGTTCCTACCTACGAGCAGTACTTC

D gene: -
J gene: TRBJ2-7
V gene: TRBV7-9
clone size: -
CDR3 protein: CASSRAGFQDEQYF
CDR3 DNA: TGTGCCAGCAGCCGTGCGGGGTTCCAGGACGAGCAGTACTTC

D gene: TRBD1
J gene: TRBJ1-6
V gene: TRBV7-9
clone size: -
CDR3 protein: CASGTGEGSPLHF
CDR3 DNA: TGTGCCAGCGGAACAGGGGAAGGGTCACCCCTCCACTTT

D gene: TRBD1
J gene: TRBJ2-3
V gene: TRBV28
clone size: -
CDR3 protein: CASSYPFGTGGNTQYF
CDR3 DNA: TGTGCCAGCAGTTATCCATTCGGGACAGGGGGAAATACGCAGTATTTT